Here is one TCR beta chain with its context. The CDR3 extends over 14 amino acids. Germline CDR1 MDHEN, CDR2 SYDVKM. V gave up 5 bases and J gave up 6 bases; unmatched junction bases: 6. Generated by immunoSEQ multiplex PCR, the TCRdb table keeps only in-frame clones and is missing some. The table has 170,000 or so clones, about 88% seen once. Participants were aged roughly 18 to 90 years, lived in over 20 US areas, and enrolled virtually. The record originates from a study of blood T cell repertoires in COVID-19. Study overall: Specimens from acute and convalescent COVID-19 originated in the United States, Italy and Spain.

The rearrangement links TRBV28 to TRBJ2-1; TRBD1 matches at 8 bases. Sequenced input: PBMCs or T cells enriched from blood (not recorded which). The TCR was taken from a woman aged 50 to 65 who had recovered from COVID-19. The CDR3: CASSPGGLSNEQFF. In DNA, the CDR3 is TGTGCCAGCAGTCCAGGGGGCCTCAGCAATGAGCAGTTCTTC.